Shown below are 20 T cell receptor beta chains from a single sample sequenced in a study of T-cell memory formation after mild COVID-19 (dated by TCRdb to about 2021). Libraries came from 5' RACE. Sequencing used an Illumina NovaSeq 6000. The public reads were reprocessed in TCRdb via fastp at Q25 and MiXCR, keeping in-frame beta chains. Rows are unified per CDR3 protein, each entry keeping the most common DNA and genes. The table for this sample lists 110,000 or so distinct CDR3 sequences; 22% of them were counted only once. The ten top clones hold roughly two fifths of the sample. Sequenced material: PBMCs or a T cell subset sorted from them (not recorded which). Source of these receptors: a young man who had mild COVID-19 (a few samples of this study predate the infection). The sample titles of this study are shuffled in the database, so cell type and time point are left out; the donor was told from shared clones.

The rearrangement links TRBV7-9 to TRBJ1-4; D gene uncertain. This CDR3 region has 12 residues. CDR1 is SEHNR and CDR2 is FQNEAQ in the germline V gene (reference sequence). V dropped 5 bases and J dropped 7 bases, with 8 bases sitting between them. The CDR3 sequence: CASSRSSEKLFF. DNA for the CDR3: TGTGCCAGCAGCCGCTCGAGTGAAAAACTGTTTTTT.

The V gene is TRBV10-2, the J gene TRBJ1-1, with a weak D call TRBD1 (5 bases). Germline CDR1 is WSHSY and CDR2 is SAAADI. The CDR3 has 11 amino acids. The V end lost 10 bases, the J end lost 5 bases, and 11 bases lay between the germline ends. The CDR3 DNA follows: TGCGCCATCGGGACGTGGACTGAAGCTTTCTTT. This encodes CAIGTWTEAFF.

The chain is built from TRBV3-1 and TRBJ2-7; no firm D call. Trimming removed 1 base from V and 4 bases from J, with 11 bases in between. Germline V gene data show CDR1 as LGHDT and CDR2 as YNNKEL (reference sequence). CDR3 length equals 14 residues. The CDR3 coding sequence is TGTGCCAGCAGCCAAGCCACCCACAGTTACGAGCAGTACTTC. Protein sequence: CASSQATHSYEQYF.

The chain has TRBV25-1 and TRBJ2-1, with D perhaps TRBD1 (6 bases). Germline-derived CDR1 and CDR2 are MGHDK and SYGVNS. The CDR3 is 13 amino acids. Deletions cut 10 bases from V and 4 bases from J, with 14 bases between. The CDR3 DNA sequence: TGTGCCACCGAGGACAGAGATTACAATGAGCAGTTCTTC. Translation gives CATEDRDYNEQFF.

This clonotype was seen a few times. The V call is TRBV28, the J call TRBJ2-1; TRBD2 aligns across 10 bases. CDR3 length equals 15 residues. Germline lookup yields CDR1 MDHEN and CDR2 SYDVKM. Trimming took 5 bases from V and 4 from J; bases not matched to a gene: 5. This CDR3 is CASSPLAGDYNEQFF. For the CDR3, the DNA is TGTGCCAGCAGTCCCCTAGCGGGGGATTACAATGAGCAGTTCTTC.

The CDR3 DNA sequence: TGTGCCAGCAGCCAAGATCATGGCAGGGTCTCTGGAAACACCATATATTTT. Protein sequence: CASSQDHGRVSGNTIYF. This chain uses TRBV4-2 with TRBJ1-3; TRBD1 might be the D (5 bases). The V gene's germline CDR1 is LGHNA and CDR2 YNFKEQ. This CDR3 comprises 17 residues. V was clipped by 0 bases and J by 0 bases, with 12 bases between them.

The chain has TRBV10-3 and TRBJ2-7, with 8 positions matching TRBD1. This CDR3 contains 14 residues. J was trimmed by 6 bases and V by 3 bases; bases with no gene match: 7. From germline, CDR1 is ENHRY and CDR2 SYGVKD. The CDR3: CAISDTQGAFEQYF. The CDR3 DNA is TGTGCCATCAGTGATACTCAGGGGGCATTCGAGCAGTACTTC.

This clonotype was seen a handful of times. This rearrangement joins TRBV7-9 to TRBJ1-1; maybe TRBD1 (5 bases). V dropped 5 bases and J dropped 3 bases, with 13 bases sitting between them. The CDR3 sequence is 14 residues long. Germline V CDR1 and CDR2: SEHNR, FQNEAQ (reference sequence). In DNA, the CDR3 is TGTGCCAGCAGCCCCCTTGGGGGTGACACTGAAGCTTTCTTT. Residues: CASSPLGGDTEAFF.

This clonotype was seen more than once but under ten times. V gene TRBV6-5 combines with J gene TRBJ2-7, with 7 bases that match TRBD1. The length of the CDR3 is 14 residues. CDR1 MNHEY and CDR2 SVGAGI come from the germline V gene. The ends lost 6 bases at V and 2 bases at J; junction bases unmatched: 7. CDR3 sequence: CASSAGDSAYEQYF. CDR3 bases: TGTGCCAGCAGCGCAGGGGACAGCGCCTACGAGCAGTACTTC.

V gene TRBV5-1 combines with J gene TRBJ2-3; D gene uncertain. CDR1 SGHRS and CDR2 YFSETQ come from the germline V gene. The CDR3 contains 13 residues. V lost 0 bases and J 6 bases, leaving 8 bases between the germline ends. CDR3 in amino acids: CASSLGRVDTQYF. Written as DNA, the CDR3 is TGCGCCAGCAGCTTGGGACGGGTGGATACGCAGTATTTT.

The chain recombines TRBV18 with TRBJ2-1, with D unresolved. CDR3 length equals 12 residues. Germline V lookup: CDR1 KGHSH, CDR2 LQKENI. The V gene lost 0 bases and the J gene lost 7 bases, with 4 bases spanning the gap. CDR3 loop: CASSPPGNEQFF. For the CDR3, the DNA is TGTGCCAGCTCACCACCGGGGAATGAGCAGTTCTTC.

CDR3 bases: TGCGCCAGCAGCCCCGGGACACACGACAGCGCAGATACGCAGTATTTT. It translates to CASSPGTHDSADTQYF. This chain joins TRBV4-1 and TRBJ2-3, with a tentative D call TRBD1 (6 bases). Germline lookup yields CDR1 MGHRA and CDR2 YSYEKL. The V end lost 4 bases, the J end lost 4 bases, and 18 bases lay between the germline ends. The CDR3 runs 16 residues.

This clonotype was seen only a few times. The gene calls are TRBV4-1 and TRBJ2-3; 9 positions match TRBD2. The CDR3 totals 16 residues. Germline-derived CDR1 and CDR2 are MGHRA and YSYEKL. V shed 1 base and J 1 base; nucleotides not matched to a gene: 3. CDR3 bases: TGCGCCAGCAGCCAAGGGAGGACTAGCGGCACAGATACGCAGTATTTT. Residues: CASSQGRTSGTDTQYF.

The CDR3 spells CASSLGGGAFETQYF. DNA of the CDR3: TGTGCCAGCAGCTTAGGCGGGGGGGCCTTCGAGACCCAGTACTTC. V and J are TRBV7-8 and TRBJ2-5; the match to TRBD2 covers 9 bases. This CDR3 has 15 residues. Germline V CDR1 and CDR2: SGHVS, FQNEAQ. The junction had 5 bases not matched to a gene; V was cut back by 1 base and J by 5 bases.

The chain employs TRBV7-6 and TRBJ2-5; tentatively, D is TRBD1 (7 bases). CDR1 is SGHVS and CDR2 is FNYEAQ in the germline V gene. V dropped 0 bases and J dropped 0 bases, with 20 bases sitting between them. This CDR3 comprises 19 residues. The CDR3 DNA reads as TGTGCCAGCAGCTTAGCTAGGGCCCCTCAGGGGGGAAACCAAGAGACCCAGTACTTC. Translated, it gives CASSLARAPQGGNQETQYF. Full variable domain (outside the CDR3, taken from reference TRBV7-6 and TRBJ2-5): GAGVSQSPRYKVTKRGQDVALRCDPISGHVSLYWYRQALGQGPEFLTYFNYEAQQDKSGLPNDRFSAERPEGSISTLTIQRTEQRDSAMYRCASSLARAPQGGNQETQYFGPGTRLLVL.

Turning to this clonotype: Sequence at one end of the junction differs from germline and may be a read error. The chain has TRBV27 and TRBJ1-1; 7 nucleotides agree with TRBD1. CDR1 MNHEY and CDR2 SMNVEV come from the germline V gene (reference sequence). This CDR3 has 14 amino acids. CDR3 amino acids: CASSDQGVKTEAFF. CDR3 sequence (DNA): TGTGCCAGCAGTGATCAGGGGGTGAAAACTGAAGCTTTCTTT.

This sequence joins TRBV29-1 and TRBJ1-1, with 8 positions matching TRBD1. The length of the CDR3 is 14 residues. Unmatched junction bases numbered 6, after V lost 4 bases and J lost 2 bases. Germline V gene data show CDR1 as SQVTM and CDR2 as ANQGSEA. CDR3 residues: CSVVGQGPNTEAFF. The DNA for the CDR3 is TGCAGCGTTGTCGGACAGGGACCTAACACTGAAGCTTTCTTT.

This clonotype was observed a handful of times. The CDR3 loop reads CASSLLAGGSNTQYF. The CDR3 coding sequence is TGTGCCAGCAGCTTATTAGCGGGGGGCTCCAATACGCAGTATTTT. The chain couples TRBV7-3 to TRBJ2-3, with 10 nucleotides matching TRBD2. Unmatched junction bases numbered 6, after V lost 2 bases and J lost 7 bases. This CDR3 comprises 15 residues. CDR1 and CDR2 (germline): SGHTA, FQGTGA.

The CDR3 DNA follows: TGTGCCAGCAGCCGGGACAGGGCTAGCAACTATGGCTACACCTTC. This sequence encodes CASSRDRASNYGYTF. The V gene is TRBV5-4, the J gene TRBJ1-2, with 9 bases lining up with TRBD1. V was clipped by 4 bases and J by 2 bases; unmatched bases: 6. This CDR3 spans 15 amino acids. Germline lookup yields CDR1 SGHNT and CDR2 YYREEE (reference sequence).

This clonotype was counted many times. The chain is built from TRBV7-9 and TRBJ2-7, with no clear D. The germline V gene has CDR1 SEHNR and CDR2 FQNEAQ (reference sequence). The CDR3 has 11 amino acids. Trimming left V 6 bases short and J 7 bases short, with 10 bases between. Here the CDR3 DNA reads TGTGCCAGCAGTCGGTTGGGAGAGCAGTACTTC. As protein: CASSRLGEQYF.